This TCR beta chain is from a study of a mutant IDH1 vaccine in newly diagnosed glioma. As for this clone: No antigen is known for it.

As to time point: week 23, last vaccination. In the vaccine, a single dose held 300 ug of the mutant IDH1 20-mer peptide, along with topical imiquimod. The CDR3 totals 16 residues. Trimming cost V 6 bases and J 1 base; bases outside gene matches: 10. Per the germline V gene, CDR1 is SQVTM and CDR2 is ANQGSEA. The assay was immunoSEQ multiplex PCR, and TCRdb's table has in-frame clones only and misses some. The sample lists tens of thousands of clones, 80% seen once, with 6% to 6.5% in the top ten. The TCR was taken from a man in his forties with glioma. The chain carries TRBV29-1 and TRBJ1-2, with 11 bases that match TRBD1. The source material was PBMCs, sampled from a glioma patient whose treatment included an IDH1 peptide vaccine. CDR3 region: CSVTGTGGGVNYGYTF. CDR3 bases: TGCAGCGTCACCGGGACAGGGGGGGGTGTTAACTATGGCTACACCTTC. The entire variable domain, with the rest obtained from reference TRBV29-1 and TRBJ1-2, is as follows: SAVISQKPSRDICQRGTSLTIQCQVDSQVTMMFWYRQQPGQSLTLIATANQGSEATYESGFVIDKFPISRPNLTFSTLTVSNMSPEDSSIYLCSVTGTGGGVNYGYTFGSGTRLTVV.